This T cell receptor (beta chain) was identified during a study of blood T cell repertoires in COVID-19. For the study at large: From the United States, Italy and Spain came samples of acute and convalescent COVID-19.

This clone was observed a handful of times. This CDR3 has 15 residues. V was clipped by 0 bases and J by 0 bases, with 6 bases between them. The V gene's germline CDR1 is LGHDT and CDR2 YNNKEL (reference sequence). TCRdb's table, derived via immunoSEQ multiplex PCR, lists solely in-frame clones and lacks some. The sample comprises about 410,000 clones, around 91% of which are singletons, and under 2% rests with the top ten. The chain recombines TRBV3-1 (or the pseudogene TRBV3-2) with TRBJ2-1; D uncertain. The source of this sequence is a middle-aged woman with COVID-19, enrolled during active disease. What was sequenced was peripheral blood. CDR3 protein: CASSQDTLSYNEQFF. CDR3 nucleotide sequence: TGTGCCAGCAGCCAAGATACTCTCTCCTACAATGAGCAGTTCTTC.